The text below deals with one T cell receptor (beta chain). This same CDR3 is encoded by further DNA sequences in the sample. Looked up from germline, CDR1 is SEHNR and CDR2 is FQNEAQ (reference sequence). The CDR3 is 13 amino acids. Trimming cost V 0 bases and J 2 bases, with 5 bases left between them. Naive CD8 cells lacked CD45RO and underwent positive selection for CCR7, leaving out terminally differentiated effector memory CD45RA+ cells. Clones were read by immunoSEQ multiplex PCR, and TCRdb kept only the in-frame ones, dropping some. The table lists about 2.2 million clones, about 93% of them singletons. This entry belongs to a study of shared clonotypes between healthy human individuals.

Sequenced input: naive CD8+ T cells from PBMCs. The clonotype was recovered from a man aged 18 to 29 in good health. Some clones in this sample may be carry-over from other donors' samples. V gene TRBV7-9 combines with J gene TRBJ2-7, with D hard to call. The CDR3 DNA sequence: TGTGCCAGCAGCTTAGCAGGAGCCTACGAGCAGTACTTC. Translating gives CASSLAGAYEQYF. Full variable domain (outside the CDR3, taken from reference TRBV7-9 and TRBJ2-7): DTGVSQNPRHKITKRGQNVTFRCDPISEHNRLYWYRQTLGQGPEFLTYFQNEAQLEKSRLLSDRFSAERPKGSFSTLEIQRTEQGDSAMYLCASSLAGAYEQYFGPGTRLTVT.